The TCR beta chain described here comes from a study of identical twins. One entry per CDR3 protein, called by TCRdb with MiXCR from the 5' RACE reads. The sample has roughly 690,000 distinct CDR3 sequences, around 20% seen once. This clonotype was observed a few times. These data were likewise used in another study, on T cells expressing NK-cell markers. From that paper: Sorted CD3+CD56+NKG2C+, CD3+CD56+NKG2C- and CD3+CD56-NKG2C+ T cells supplied TCR beta repertoires.

This TCR derives from a woman between 18 and 30 years old in good health. The sample consisted of PBMCs.

The CDR3 region has the DNA TGCGGGGGCCCGAGGAGGCCCTGTGAAAACACAGATACGCAGTATTTT. It codes for CGGPRRPCENTDTQYF. The rearrangement links TRBV29-1 to TRBJ2-3; D possibly corresponds to TRBD1 (6 bases). Germline CDR1 reads SQVTM; CDR2 reads ANQGSEA. The CDR3 length is 16 residues.